The present TCR beta chain was sequenced within a study of blood T cell repertoires in COVID-19. Study-level information: The United States, Italy and Spain supplied acute and convalescent COVID-19 samples. T cells, B-cell-depleted T cells, or PBMCs supplied cDNA or gDNA.

Trimming stripped 6 bases from V and 1 base from J, with 21 bases between. The CDR3 is made up of 17 amino acids. In germline, CDR1 is LNHDA, CDR2 SQIVND (reference sequence). Under the authors' procedure: Using reference gene primer amplification, nucleated cell counts were estimated. Clones were read by immunoSEQ multiplex PCR, and TCRdb kept only the in-frame ones, dropping some. From that table come the V and J calls and clone size; the DNA was used to work out D and trimming. The sample consists of about 160,000 clones, approximately 80% of them appearing once. The source material was peripheral blood. The J gene is TRBJ1-2, the V gene TRBV19; no clear D gene. This TCR was recovered from a woman of 80 years or more with acute or convalescent COVID-19. CDR3 protein: CASSTRGGAQDNYGYTF. Here the CDR3 DNA reads TGTGCCAGTAGCACCCGAGGCGGCGCCCAAGATAACTATGGCTACACCTTC.